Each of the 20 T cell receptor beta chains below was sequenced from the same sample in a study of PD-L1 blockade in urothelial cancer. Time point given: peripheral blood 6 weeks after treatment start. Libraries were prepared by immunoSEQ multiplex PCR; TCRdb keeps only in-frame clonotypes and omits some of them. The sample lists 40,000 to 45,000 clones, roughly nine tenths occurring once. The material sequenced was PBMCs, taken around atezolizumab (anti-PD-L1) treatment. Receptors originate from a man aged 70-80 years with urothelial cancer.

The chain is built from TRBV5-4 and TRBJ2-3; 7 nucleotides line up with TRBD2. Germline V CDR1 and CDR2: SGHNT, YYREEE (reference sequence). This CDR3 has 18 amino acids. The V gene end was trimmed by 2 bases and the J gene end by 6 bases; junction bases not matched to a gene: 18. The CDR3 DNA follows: TGTGCCAGCAGCTTAAGACTAGCCCAACCGAAAATGACGGATACGCAGTATTTT. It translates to CASSLRLAQPKMTDTQYF.

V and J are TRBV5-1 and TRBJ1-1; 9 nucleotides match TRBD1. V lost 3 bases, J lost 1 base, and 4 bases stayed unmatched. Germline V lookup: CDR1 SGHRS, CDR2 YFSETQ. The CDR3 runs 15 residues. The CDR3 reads CASSSRTGANTEAFF. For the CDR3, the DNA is TGCGCCAGCAGCTCGCGGACAGGGGCGAACACTGAAGCTTTCTTT. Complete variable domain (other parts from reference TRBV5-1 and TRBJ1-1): KAGVTQTPRYLIKTRGQQVTLSCSPISGHRSVSWYQQTPGQGLQFLFEYFSETQRNKGNFPGRFSGRQFSNSRSEMNVSTLELGDSALYLCASSSRTGANTEAFFGQGTRLTVV.

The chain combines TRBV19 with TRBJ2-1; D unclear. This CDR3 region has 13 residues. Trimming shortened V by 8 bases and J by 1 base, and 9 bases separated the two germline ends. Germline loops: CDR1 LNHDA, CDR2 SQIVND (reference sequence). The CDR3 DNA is TGTGCCAGTCGTACGCGGTCCTACAATGAGCAGTTCTTC. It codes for CASRTRSYNEQFF.

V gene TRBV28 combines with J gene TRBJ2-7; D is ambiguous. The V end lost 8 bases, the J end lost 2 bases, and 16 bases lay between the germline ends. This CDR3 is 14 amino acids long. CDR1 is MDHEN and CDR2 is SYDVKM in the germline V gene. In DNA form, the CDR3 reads TGTGCCAGCCATAAGAGCCTTTCGGCCTACGAGCAGTACTTC. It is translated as CASHKSLSAYEQYF.

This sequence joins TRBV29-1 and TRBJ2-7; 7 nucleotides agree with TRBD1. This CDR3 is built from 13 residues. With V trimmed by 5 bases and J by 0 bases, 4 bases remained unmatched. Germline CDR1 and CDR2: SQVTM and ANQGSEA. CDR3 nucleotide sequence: TGCAGCGTTAGGGACAGCCGCTCCTACGAGCAGTACTTC. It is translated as CSVRDSRSYEQYF.

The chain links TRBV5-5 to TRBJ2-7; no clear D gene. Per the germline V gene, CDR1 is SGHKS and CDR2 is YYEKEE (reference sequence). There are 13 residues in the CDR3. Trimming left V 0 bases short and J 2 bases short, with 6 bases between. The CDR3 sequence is CASSLADTYEQYF. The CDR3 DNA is TGTGCCAGCAGCTTGGCAGATACCTACGAGCAGTACTTC.

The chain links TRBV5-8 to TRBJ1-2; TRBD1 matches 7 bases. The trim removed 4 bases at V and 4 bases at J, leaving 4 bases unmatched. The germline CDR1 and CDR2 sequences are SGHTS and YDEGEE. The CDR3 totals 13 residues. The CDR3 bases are TGTGCCAGCAGCAGAACAGGGGCCTATGGCTACACCTTC. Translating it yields CASSRTGAYGYTF.

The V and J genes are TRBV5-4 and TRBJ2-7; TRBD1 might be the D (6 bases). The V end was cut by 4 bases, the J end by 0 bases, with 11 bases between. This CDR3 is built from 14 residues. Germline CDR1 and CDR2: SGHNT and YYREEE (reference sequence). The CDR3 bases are TGTGCCAGCAGCCTCGGACAGAGCTCCTACGAGCAGTACTTC. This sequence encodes CASSLGQSSYEQYF.

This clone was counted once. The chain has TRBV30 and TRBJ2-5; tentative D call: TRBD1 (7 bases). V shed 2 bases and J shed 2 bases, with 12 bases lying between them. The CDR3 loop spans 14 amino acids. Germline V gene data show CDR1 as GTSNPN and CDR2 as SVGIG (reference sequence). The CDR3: CAWSQGDFQETQYF. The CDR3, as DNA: TGTGCCTGGAGTCAGGGGGACTTTCAAGAGACCCAGTACTTC.

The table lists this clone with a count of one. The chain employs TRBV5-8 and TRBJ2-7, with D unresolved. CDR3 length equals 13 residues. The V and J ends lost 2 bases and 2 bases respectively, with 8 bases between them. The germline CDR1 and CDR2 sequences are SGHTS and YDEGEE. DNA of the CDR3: TGTGCCAGCAGCTTTGGCCGGGCCTACGAGCAGTACTTC. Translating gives CASSFGRAYEQYF.

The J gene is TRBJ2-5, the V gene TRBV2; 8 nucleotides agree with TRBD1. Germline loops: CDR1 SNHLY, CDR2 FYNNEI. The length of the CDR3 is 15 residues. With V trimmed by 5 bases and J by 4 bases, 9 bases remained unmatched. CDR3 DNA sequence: TGTGCCAGCAGTACAGACAGGGGTGAGAGAGAGACCCAGTACTTC. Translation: CASSTDRGERETQYF.

Here the CDR3 reads CASSPATGGTAYEQYF. Written as DNA, the CDR3 is TGTGCCAGCAGCCCCGCTACGGGAGGGACGGCCTACGAGCAGTACTTC. The chain has TRBV5-4 and TRBJ2-7, with TRBD2 matching 8 bases. This CDR3 is 16 amino acids long. In germline, CDR1 is SGHNT, CDR2 YYREEE (reference sequence). J gave up 2 bases and V 4 bases, and 11 bases lay outside the gene matches. The entire variable domain, with the rest obtained from reference TRBV5-4 and TRBJ2-7, is as follows: ETGVTQSPTHLIKTRGQQVTLRCSSQSGHNTVSWYQQALGQGPQFIFQYYREEENGRGNFPPRFSGLQFPNYSSELNVNALELDDSALYLCASSPATGGTAYEQYFGPGTRLTVT.

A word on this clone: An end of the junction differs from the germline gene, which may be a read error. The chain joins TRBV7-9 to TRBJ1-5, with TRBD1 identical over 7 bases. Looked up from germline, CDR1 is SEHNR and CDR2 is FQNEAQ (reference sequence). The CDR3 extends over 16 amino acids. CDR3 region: CASSLGTGLSHQPQHF. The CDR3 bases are TGTGCCAGCAGCTTAGGGACAGGTCTTAGCCATCAGCCCCAGCATTTT.

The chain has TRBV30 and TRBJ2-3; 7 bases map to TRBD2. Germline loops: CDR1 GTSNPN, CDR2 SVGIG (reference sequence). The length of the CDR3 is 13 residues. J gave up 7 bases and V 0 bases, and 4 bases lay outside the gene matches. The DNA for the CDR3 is TGTGCCTGGAGTGTACTCGGGGGGAATACGCAGTATTTT. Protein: CAWSVLGGNTQYF.

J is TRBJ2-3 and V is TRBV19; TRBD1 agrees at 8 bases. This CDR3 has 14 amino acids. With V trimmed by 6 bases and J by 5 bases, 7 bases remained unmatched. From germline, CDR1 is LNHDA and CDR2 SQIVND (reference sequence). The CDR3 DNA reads TGTGCCAGTAGGTCCAGGGGGCGCGGAGATACGCAGTATTTT. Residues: CASRSRGRGDTQYF.

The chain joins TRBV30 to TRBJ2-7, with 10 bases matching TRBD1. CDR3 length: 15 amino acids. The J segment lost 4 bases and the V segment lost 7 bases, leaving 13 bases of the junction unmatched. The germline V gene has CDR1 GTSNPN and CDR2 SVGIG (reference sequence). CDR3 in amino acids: CASNPGQGRFYEQYF. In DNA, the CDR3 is TGTGCCTCGAATCCGGGACAGGGGCGGTTTTACGAGCAGTACTTC. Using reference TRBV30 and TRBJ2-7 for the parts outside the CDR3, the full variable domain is SQTIHQWPATLVQPVGSPLSLECTVEGTSNPNLYWYRQAAGRGLQLLFYSVGIGQISSEVPQNLSASRPQDRQFILSSKKLLLSDSGFYLCASNPGQGRFYEQYFGPGTRLTVT.

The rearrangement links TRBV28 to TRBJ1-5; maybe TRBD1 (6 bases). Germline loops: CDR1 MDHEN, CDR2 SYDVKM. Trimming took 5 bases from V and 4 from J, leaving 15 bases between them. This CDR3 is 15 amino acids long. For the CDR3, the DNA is TGTGCCAGCAGTCACCGGACAGACTCTAATCAGCCCCAGCATTTT. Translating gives CASSHRTDSNQPQHF.

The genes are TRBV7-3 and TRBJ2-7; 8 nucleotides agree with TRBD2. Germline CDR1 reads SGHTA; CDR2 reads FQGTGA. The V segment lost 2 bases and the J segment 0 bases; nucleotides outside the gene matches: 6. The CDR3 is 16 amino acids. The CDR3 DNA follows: TGTGCCAGCAGCTTAGGAGCGGGAGCGCTCTCCTACGAGCAGTACTTC. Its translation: CASSLGAGALSYEQYF.

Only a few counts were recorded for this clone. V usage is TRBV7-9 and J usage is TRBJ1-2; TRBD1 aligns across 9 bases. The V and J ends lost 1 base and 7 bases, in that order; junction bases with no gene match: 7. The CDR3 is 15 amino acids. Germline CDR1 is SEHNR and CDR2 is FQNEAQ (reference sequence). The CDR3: CASSLDLQGAPGYTF. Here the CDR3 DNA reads TGTGCCAGCAGCTTAGACCTACAGGGGGCGCCTGGCTACACCTTC.

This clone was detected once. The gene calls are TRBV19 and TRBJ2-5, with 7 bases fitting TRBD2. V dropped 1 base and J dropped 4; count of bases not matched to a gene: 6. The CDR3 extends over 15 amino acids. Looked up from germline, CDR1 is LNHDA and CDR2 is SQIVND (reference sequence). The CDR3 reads CASSIGLAVTETQYF. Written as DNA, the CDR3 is TGTGCCAGTAGTATAGGTCTAGCGGTAACAGAGACCCAGTACTTC.